The next 30 T cell receptor beta chains were all read from a single sample in a study of siplizumab effects on memory and regulatory T cells. The mixed lymphocyte reaction cells were cocultured at 37°C for about six days. Only in-frame clones appear in the TCRdb table, and some are missing; sequencing was by immunoSEQ multiplex PCR. The table has 11,000 to 15,000 clones, approximately 49% seen once. The antigens of these receptors remain unknown. The specimen sequenced was CFSE-low (dividing) CD4+ T cells sorted from an allogeneic mixed lymphocyte reaction. The receptor source for this set is a human donor in good health; the cells came from an allogeneic mixed lymphocyte reaction.

The rearrangement joins TRBV5-1 to TRBJ2-2; D not certain. The CDR3 contains 15 residues. Germline V gives CDR1 SGHRS, CDR2 YFSETQ. The germline V and J ends were trimmed by 1 base and 2 bases, with 9 bases remaining between them. As DNA, the CDR3 is TGCGCCAGCAGCTTGCCGACACCCAACACCGGGGAGCTGTTTTTT. Protein product: CASSLPTPNTGELFF.

This chain links TRBV10-3 with TRBJ1-4, with D unresolved. The CDR3 has 12 amino acids. Trimming stripped 3 bases from V and 7 bases from J, with 6 bases between. Per germline, CDR1 ENHRY and CDR2 SYGVKD. The CDR3 region has the DNA TGTGCCATCAGTGACGGTGGTGAAAAACTGTTTTTT. It is translated as CAISDGGEKLFF.

The rearrangement links TRBV18 to TRBJ2-5, with D uncertain. CDR3 length: 13 residues. The V gene lost 0 bases and the J gene lost 0 bases, with 2 bases spanning the gap. Per germline, CDR1 KGHSH and CDR2 LQKENI. Written as DNA, the CDR3 is TGTGCCAGCTCACCACCAAACCAAGAGACCCAGTACTTC. Encoded protein: CASSPPNQETQYF.

The sample holds a few counts of this clone. This chain uses TRBV4-1 with TRBJ2-2; TRBD2 aligns across 8 bases. The CDR3 length is 17 residues. Germline loops: CDR1 MGHRA, CDR2 YSYEKL. With 4 bases clipped from V and 6 bases from J, the junction kept 13 bases outside the gene matches. The CDR3 DNA reads TGCGCCAGCAGCCGGGGTTATGGCGGGAGGTTGGCCGGGGAGCTGTTTTTT. It codes for CASSRGYGGRLAGELFF.

V and J are TRBV18 and TRBJ1-6, with D perhaps matching TRBD1 (5 bases). CDR3 length: 16 amino acids. Germline values: CDR1 KGHSH, CDR2 LQKENI. Trimming pared 6 bases from V and 7 bases from J, leaving 19 bases between. CDR3 in DNA: TGTGCCAGCTCGCCCCTCGCCAGGGTTGGCAATTCACCCCTCCACTTT. Encoded protein: CASSPLARVGNSPLHF.

This chain uses TRBV10-3 with TRBJ1-1, with D perhaps matching TRBD1 (6 bases). The V end lost 7 bases, the J end lost 0 bases, and 12 bases lay between the germline ends. CDR1 and CDR2 (germline): ENHRY, SYGVKD. The CDR3 has 14 residues. The CDR3 reads CAIKGVGMNTEAFF. In DNA, the CDR3 is TGTGCCATCAAGGGGGTTGGAATGAACACTGAAGCTTTCTTT.

A few counts support this clone. The chain couples TRBV19 to TRBJ2-3, with a tentative D call TRBD1 (5 bases). The CDR3 runs 16 residues. V dropped 3 bases and J dropped 0 bases, with 13 bases sitting between them. The germline CDR1 and CDR2 sequences are LNHDA and SQIVND (reference sequence). For the CDR3, the DNA is TGTGCCAGTAGTATCCTTGGGGCACAGAGCACAGATACGCAGTATTTT. Translating it yields CASSILGAQSTDTQYF.

V gene TRBV5-1 combines with J gene TRBJ1-4; D gene unclear. V was clipped by 0 bases and J by 7 bases, with 16 bases between them. CDR1 is SGHRS, CDR2 YFSETQ, per germline. CDR3 size: 16 residues. The CDR3 DNA sequence: TGCGCCAGCAGCTTGGCCGGAGGTGGGGTCGGTGAAAAACTGTTTTTT. Its translation is CASSLAGGGVGEKLFF.

This clone is termed medium-sized. The chain couples TRBV5-1 to TRBJ2-2; 8 bases map to TRBD2. Trimming removed 6 bases from V and 3 bases from J; junction bases left unmatched: 10. This CDR3 is built from 16 residues. Germline lookup yields CDR1 SGHRS and CDR2 YFSETQ. CDR3 amino acids: CASTLTGGQDTGELFF. The DNA of the CDR3 is TGCGCCAGCACCCTAACGGGGGGGCAAGACACCGGGGAGCTGTTTTTT.

In its sample, this clone ranks as medium-sized. The CDR3 sequence is CASSLMTEGTEAFF. The CDR3 nucleotides are TGTGCCAGCAGCTTAATGACAGAGGGCACTGAAGCTTTCTTT. The chain has TRBV7-9 and TRBJ1-1; a possible D gene is TRBD1 (5 bases). The length of the CDR3 is 14 residues. V shed 2 bases and J shed 4 bases, with 11 bases lying between them. Germline-derived CDR1 and CDR2 are SEHNR and FQNEAQ (reference sequence).

The chain links TRBV7-3 to TRBJ2-5, with 9 bases identical to TRBD1. The germline V gene has CDR1 SGHTA and CDR2 FQGTGA. J gave up 5 bases and V 5 bases, and 3 bases lay outside the gene matches. The CDR3 is made up of 13 amino acids. CDR3 sequence (DNA): TGTGCCAGCAGCCCCGGACAGGGGGAGACCCAGTACTTC. Its protein product is CASSPGQGETQYF.

This sequence joins TRBV5-1 and TRBJ1-5, with D possibly being TRBD1 (5 bases). Germline CDR1 reads SGHRS; CDR2 reads YFSETQ. The length of the CDR3 is 16 residues. Trimming cost V 4 bases and J 8 bases, with 22 bases left between them. CDR3 DNA: TGCGCCAGCAGCCCATGGGGGACTTCAAAAGGAGAGCCCCAGCATTTT. It yields the protein CASSPWGTSKGEPQHF.

The CDR3 DNA sequence: TGTGCCAGCAGCACGGGACTAGCGGAGCCCCGGTTCTTC. This codes for CASSTGLAEPRFF. The genes are TRBV7-2 and TRBJ2-1; 11 bases are a match to TRBD2. The CDR3 has 13 amino acids. Germline values: CDR1 SGHTA, CDR2 FQGNSA. After removal of 5 bases from V and 15 bases from J, the junction contained 9 bases not matched to a gene.

The chain combines TRBV6-5 with TRBJ2-5; D is uncertain. The CDR3 loop spans 13 amino acids. V lost 2 bases and J lost 0, with 4 bases in between. The germline CDR1 and CDR2 sequences are MNHEY and SVGAGI. The CDR3 DNA reads TGTGCCAGCAGTTACGTTTACCAAGAGACCCAGTACTTC. It translates to CASSYVYQETQYF.

The chain carries TRBV6-9 and TRBJ1-3; D is unresolved. V was cut by 6 bases and J by 0 bases, with 3 bases left in between. From germline, CDR1 is MNHGY and CDR2 SVAAGI. This CDR3 is 12 amino acids long. CDR3 in DNA: TGTGCCAGCAGATCCTCTGGAAACACCATATATTTT. Its protein product is CASRSSGNTIYF.

The gene calls are TRBV5-1 and TRBJ2-5, with a possible D match to TRBD2 (6 bases). The length of the CDR3 is 16 residues. Trimming shortened V by 0 bases and J by 2 bases, and 14 bases separated the two germline ends. Germline V gives CDR1 SGHRS, CDR2 YFSETQ. The CDR3 spells CASSLVMGGGQETQYF. As DNA, the CDR3 is TGCGCCAGCAGCTTGGTGATGGGAGGAGGTCAAGAGACCCAGTACTTC.

In its sample, this clone was seen a few times. The CDR3 DNA reads as TGCGCCAGCAGCATAGCGGGAGCTAGCACAGATACGCAGTATTTT. This sequence encodes CASSIAGASTDTQYF. J is TRBJ2-3 and V is TRBV5-1; TRBD2 aligns across 9 bases. Germline V gene data show CDR1 as SGHRS and CDR2 as YFSETQ. Trimming at V came to 4 bases and at J to 0 bases, leaving 3 bases not matched to a gene. This CDR3 is 15 amino acids long.

The chain joins TRBV7-2 to TRBJ2-1; possibly TRBD1 for D (5 bases). With 5 bases removed from V and 3 bases from J, the gap between germline ends came to 14 bases. The CDR3 totals 15 residues. The germline gives CDR1 SGHTA, CDR2 FQGNSA. The CDR3 reads CASSGTGAFYNEQFF. The CDR3 DNA follows: TGTGCCAGCAGCGGCACAGGTGCGTTCTACAATGAGCAGTTCTTC.

The chain combines TRBV5-4 with TRBJ2-5, with a tentative D call TRBD2 (5 bases). Trimming shortened V by 1 base and J by 7 bases, and 11 bases separated the two germline ends. The CDR3 is made up of 13 amino acids. Germline CDR1 is SGHNT and CDR2 is YYREEE (reference sequence). The CDR3 spells CASSLSLGGTQYF. The CDR3 coding sequence is TGTGCCAGCAGCTTGTCCCTTGGAGGGACCCAGTACTTC.

This clone was counted between two and nine times. The CDR3 reads CASSWEEEKLFF. The CDR3 coding sequence is TGTGCCAGCAGCTGGGAAGAAGAAAAACTGTTTTTT. The chain combines TRBV5-8 with TRBJ1-4; D remains unclear. The CDR3 runs to 12 residues. The V end was cut by 3 bases, the J end by 8 bases, with 8 bases between. CDR1 is SGHTS, CDR2 YDEGEE, per germline.

This clone turned up a few times. This chain links TRBV5-1 with TRBJ2-3; D unresolved. Germline CDR1 and CDR2: SGHRS and YFSETQ. V was pared by 1 base and J by 3 bases, with 12 bases between. The CDR3 has 15 residues. CDR3 amino acids: CASSLLVGKTDTQYF. In DNA form, the CDR3 reads TGCGCCAGCAGCTTGTTAGTGGGAAAAACAGATACGCAGTATTTT.

By frequency in the sample, this clone is medium-sized. The chain joins TRBV2 to TRBJ1-2; 8 bases align to TRBD1. V was pared by 4 bases and J by 2 bases, with 3 bases of the junction left unmatched. The CDR3 contains 14 residues. The germline gives CDR1 SNHLY, CDR2 FYNNEI. CDR3 amino acids: CASSAGTGNYGYTF. The CDR3 DNA follows: TGTGCCAGCAGTGCCGGGACAGGAAACTATGGCTACACCTTC. Full variable domain (remainder filled in from reference TRBV2 and TRBJ1-2): EPEVTQTPSHQVTQMGQEVILRCVPISNHLYFYWYRQILGQKVEFLVSFYNNEISEKSEIFDDQFSVERPDGSNFTLKIRSTKLEDSAMYFCASSAGTGNYGYTFGSGTRLTVV.

V is TRBV2 and J is TRBJ1-6; no clear D gene. This CDR3 is 13 amino acids long. CDR1 is SNHLY, CDR2 FYNNEI, per germline. Between the trimmed V and J ends, which lost 5 bases and 12 bases, there was a span of 14 bases. The CDR3 DNA reads as TGTGCCAGCAGTTGGACCCAAATTCAACCCCTCCACTTT. This gives the protein CASSWTQIQPLHF. Filled out from reference TRBV2 and TRBJ1-6, the complete variable domain reads EPEVTQTPSHQVTQMGQEVILRCVPISNHLYFYWYRQILGQKVEFLVSFYNNEISEKSEIFDDQFSVERPDGSNFTLKIRSTKLEDSAMYFCASSWTQIQPLHFGNGTRLTVT.

V is TRBV29-1 and J is TRBJ2-1; 10 nucleotides match TRBD1. Germline-derived CDR1 and CDR2 are SQVTM and ANQGSEA. The CDR3 is 15 residues long. V lost 7 bases and J lost 4; bases outside the gene matches: 10. DNA for the CDR3: TGCAGCGGCGAGAGCCGGGACAGGGGATACAATGAGCAGTTCTTC. It yields the protein CSGESRDRGYNEQFF.

This clone was recorded a few times. One junction end does not reproduce the germline sequence, and a read error may be involved. This chain connects TRBV7-7 to TRBJ2-2, with D uncertain. CDR1 is SSHAT, CDR2 FNYEAQ, per germline (reference sequence). The CDR3 is made up of 12 amino acids. The DNA of the CDR3 is TGTGCTAGCAGGAGAAACACCGGGGAGCTGTTTTTT. This gives the protein CASRRNTGELFF. Full variable domain (missing parts from reference TRBV7-7 and TRBJ2-2): GAGVSQSPRYKVTKRGQDVTLRCDPISSHATLYWYQQALGQGPEFLTYFNYEAQPDKSGLPSDRFSAERPEGSISTLTIQRTEQRDSAMYRCASRRNTGELFFGEGSRLTVL.

The chain carries TRBV6-1 and TRBJ1-4, with no clear D. The V and J ends lost 4 bases and 10 bases respectively, with 19 bases between them. This CDR3 comprises 15 residues. Germline V lookup: CDR1 MNHNS, CDR2 SASEGT. CDR3 coding DNA: TGTGCCAGCAGTGCCCAGACCGCCATCTCCGGAAAACTGTTTTTT. Protein sequence: CASSAQTAISGKLFF.

A remark on this clone: Sequence at one end of the junction differs from germline and may be a read error. The gene calls are TRBV7-7 and TRBJ2-3; D might be TRBD2 (6 bases). Germline V CDR1 and CDR2: SSHAT, FNYEAQ (reference sequence). This CDR3 region has 15 residues. As DNA, the CDR3 is TGTGCTAGCAGCTTACTCGCGGGGAGCACAGATACGCAGTATTTT. Protein: CASSLLAGSTDTQYF.

This clone has only a few counts. The CDR3 loop is CASSIQGAANYGYTF. The CDR3 DNA sequence: TGTGCCAGCAGTATACAGGGCGCCGCTAACTATGGCTACACCTTC. The rearrangement uses TRBV6-1 and TRBJ1-2, with D maybe TRBD1 (6 bases). In germline, CDR1 is MNHNS, CDR2 SASEGT. This CDR3 contains 15 residues. V lost 5 bases and J lost 0, with 13 bases in between.

V is TRBV7-2 and J is TRBJ2-7; D unresolved. Trimming pared 1 base from V and 5 bases from J, leaving 3 bases between. Germline CDR1 SGHTA, CDR2 FQGNSA. The CDR3 is 11 residues long. This CDR3 reads CASSLVDEQYF. CDR3 bases: TGTGCCAGCAGCTTAGTAGACGAGCAGTACTTC.

The J gene is TRBJ2-5, the V gene TRBV15; 12 nucleotides align to TRBD2. Germline trimming cut 4 bases from V and 1 base from J; bases unmatched to any gene: 4. The CDR3 runs 16 residues. The germline V gene encodes CDR1 LNHNV and CDR2 YYDKDF (reference sequence). The CDR3 nucleotides are TGTGCCACCAGCACCTGGACTAGCGGGGCCCAAGAGACCCAGTACTTC. Amino acids: CATSTWTSGAQETQYF.